A single sample is the source of the 19 T cell receptor beta chains below, sequenced in a study of blood T cell repertoires in COVID-19. Sequencing used immunoSEQ multiplex PCR; TCRdb keeps in-frame clones, though not all of them. This table holds around 380,000 clones, over 75% found once. The source material was PBMCs or T cells enriched from blood (not recorded which). Source of these receptors: a man younger than 40 who had recovered from COVID-19.

This chain joins TRBV18 and TRBJ1-2; the D gene is possibly TRBD1 (5 bases). V lost 2 bases and J lost 4, with 20 bases in between. Germline values: CDR1 KGHSH, CDR2 LQKENI. The CDR3 extends over 17 amino acids. CDR3 nucleotide sequence: TGTGCCAGCTCACCAAACCGCGTGGGCAGGGAACTCTATGGCTACACCTTC. It yields the protein CASSPNRVGRELYGYTF.

The chain is built from TRBV2 and TRBJ2-1; 10 nucleotides line up with TRBD2. The V gene's germline CDR1 is SNHLY and CDR2 FYNNEI. Unmatched junction bases numbered 4, after V lost 5 bases and J lost 6 bases. This CDR3 region has 14 residues. Here the CDR3 DNA reads TGTGCCAGCAGTAAACTAGCGGGGACCAATGAGCAGTTCTTC. It specifies CASSKLAGTNEQFF.

The genes are TRBV6-2 or TRBV6-3 and TRBJ2-7, with a weak D call TRBD2 (6 bases). V shed 4 bases and J shed 2 bases, with 15 bases lying between them. Germline-derived CDR1 and CDR2 are MNHEY and SVGEGT. CDR3 length: 15 amino acids. CDR3 nucleotides: TGTGCCAGCAGTTCCGGCGGGGCCCAAGCCTACGAGCAGTACTTC. Protein product: CASSSGGAQAYEQYF.

The gene calls are TRBV7-9 and TRBJ2-6; weak D call: TRBD1 (6 bases). The CDR3 is made up of 15 amino acids. Trimming removed 6 bases at V and 2 bases at J, with 11 bases between. Germline-derived CDR1 and CDR2 are SEHNR and FQNEAQ (reference sequence). Here the CDR3 reads CASRHRDPGANVLTF. The DNA for the CDR3 is TGTGCCAGCAGGCACAGGGACCCTGGGGCCAACGTCCTGACTTTC.

Turning to this clone: The same CDR3 can be traced to other DNA sequences in this sample. The gene calls are TRBV27 and TRBJ2-7; D uncertain. Trimming took 2 bases from V and 1 from J, leaving 6 bases between them. This CDR3 spans 13 amino acids. Germline CDR1 reads MNHEY; CDR2 reads SMNVEV (reference sequence). CDR3 residues: CASSLAASYEQYF. CDR3 DNA: TGTGCCAGCAGTTTAGCGGCATCCTACGAGCAGTACTTC.

This CDR3 is CATSDGDKGNNQPQHF. DNA for the CDR3: TGTGCCACCAGTGATGGGGACAAGGGAAACAATCAGCCCCAGCATTTT. The chain employs TRBV24-1 and TRBJ1-5, with TRBD1 as a possible D gene (6 bases). Trimming took 3 bases from V and 3 from J, leaving 14 bases between them. Germline loops: CDR1 KGHDR, CDR2 SFDVKD. CDR3 size: 16 residues.

This CDR3 is CASSGQITDTQYF. In DNA form, the CDR3 reads TGTGCCAGCAGTGGACAGATCACAGATACGCAGTATTTT. The chain combines TRBV2 with TRBJ2-3, with a weak D call TRBD1 (5 bases). Germline V CDR1 and CDR2: SNHLY, FYNNEI. The CDR3 has 13 amino acids. V lost 4 bases and J lost 2, with 7 bases in between.

The V gene is TRBV11-3, the J gene TRBJ2-5; TRBD2 aligns across 9 bases. Germline CDR1 reads SGHNT; CDR2 reads YENEEA. Losses at the gene ends were 3 bases for V and 1 base for J; bases not matched to a gene: 3. There are 15 residues in the CDR3. DNA of the CDR3: TGTGCCAGCAGCTTGCTAGCGGGGAGCCAAGAGACCCAGTACTTC. This sequence encodes CASSLLAGSQETQYF. The full variable domain, its missing parts supplied by reference TRBV11-3 and TRBJ2-5, is EAGVVQSPRYKIIEKKQPVAFWCNPISGHNTLYWYLQNLGQGPELLIRYENEEAVDDSQLPKDRFSAERLKGVDSTLKIQPAELGDSAVYLCASSLLAGSQETQYFGPGTRLLVL.

This chain uses TRBV5-1 with TRBJ1-5; 8 positions agree with TRBD1. This CDR3 comprises 15 residues. In germline, CDR1 is SGHRS, CDR2 YFSETQ. Trimming removed 4 bases from V and 5 bases from J; junction bases left unmatched: 8. Written as DNA, the CDR3 is TGCGCCAGCAGCCGTACAGGGGGTATAGATCAGCCCCAGCATTTT. As protein: CASSRTGGIDQPQHF.

The chain uses TRBV5-6 and TRBJ2-1; TRBD2 matches 12 bases. J was trimmed by 12 bases and V by 2 bases; bases with no gene match: 9. The CDR3 runs to 15 residues. Germline lookup yields CDR1 SGHDT and CDR2 YYEEEE. Here the CDR3 DNA reads TGTGCCAGCAGCTTCCCGGGGCTAGCGGGGGGGCCGCAGTTCTTC. Translating gives CASSFPGLAGGPQFF.

This chain links TRBV19 with TRBJ1-3; possible D gene TRBD1, 5 bases. Trimming cost V 6 bases and J 0 bases, with 12 bases left between them. This CDR3 has 15 amino acids. In germline, CDR1 is LNHDA, CDR2 SQIVND (reference sequence). For the CDR3, the DNA is TGTGCCAGTAGCTCGACAGCCCACTCTGGAAACACCATATATTTT. Translation: CASSSTAHSGNTIYF.

This chain connects TRBV5-5 to TRBJ1-5; D remains ambiguous. The V end was cut by 4 bases, the J end by 3 bases, with 20 bases between. This CDR3 is built from 17 residues. Germline CDR1 SGHKS, CDR2 YYEKEE (reference sequence). The CDR3 loop reads CASSPGIWGVYNQPQHF. CDR3 in DNA: TGTGCCAGCAGCCCGGGGATTTGGGGTGTTTACAATCAGCCCCAGCATTTT.

This clone was seen only a few times. The genes are TRBV2 and TRBJ1-3; TRBD1 might be the D (5 bases). CDR1 and CDR2 (germline): SNHLY, FYNNEI. Trimming pared 6 bases from V and 2 bases from J, leaving 14 bases between. The CDR3 runs 15 residues. The CDR3 sequence is CASSPTGVPGNTIYF. CDR3 nucleotides: TGTGCCAGCAGCCCTACAGGAGTCCCTGGAAACACCATATATTTT.

In this sample, this clone turned up a few times. The chain has TRBV4-1 and TRBJ1-3, with 10 nucleotides matching TRBD1. The germline CDR1 and CDR2 sequences are MGHRA and YSYEKL. V lost 5 bases, J lost 0 bases, and 7 bases stayed unmatched. This CDR3 spans 17 amino acids. This chain's CDR3 is CASSFQRTGGSGNTIYF. As DNA, the CDR3 is TGCGCCAGCAGCTTTCAGCGGACAGGGGGCTCTGGAAACACCATATATTTT.

This chain connects TRBV3-1 (or the pseudogene TRBV3-2) to TRBJ1-1; D not resolved. Germline values: CDR1 LGHDT, CDR2 YNNKEL (reference sequence). The CDR3 spans 13 residues. V shed 7 bases and J shed 3 bases, with 12 bases lying between them. CDR3 residues: CASTKNGYTEAFF. In DNA, the CDR3 is TGTGCCAGCACCAAAAACGGTTACACTGAAGCTTTCTTT.

V usage is TRBV19 and J usage is TRBJ2-7; TRBD1 is a possible D gene (6 bases). Trimming removed 4 bases at V and 3 bases at J, with 13 bases between. From germline, CDR1 is LNHDA and CDR2 SQIVND (reference sequence). The CDR3 contains 14 residues. CDR3 nucleotides: TGTGCCAGTAGTACCCTTCCGACAGGCTACGAGCAGTACTTC. Amino acid sequence: CASSTLPTGYEQYF.

In nucleotides, the CDR3 is TGTGCCAGCAGCGCCCCTGTCGGGGATACGCAGTATTTT. It encodes CASSAPVGDTQYF. The rearrangement links TRBV9 to TRBJ2-3; no definite D call. The CDR3 contains 13 residues. Germline CDR1 reads SGDLS; CDR2 reads YYNGEE. V was pared by 3 bases and J by 6 bases, with 11 bases between.

The V and J genes are TRBV9 and TRBJ2-3; perhaps TRBD2 as D (5 bases). This CDR3 has 14 residues. Germline V gene sequence: CDR1 SGDLS, CDR2 YYNGEE. Trimming took off 6 bases at V and 1 base at J, with 12 bases between the two ends. The CDR3 DNA reads TGTGCCAGCACCGCCTCCGGGGGCACAGATACGCAGTATTTT. It is translated as CASTASGGTDTQYF.

This sequence joins TRBV4-1 and TRBJ1-1; D might be TRBD1 (5 bases). Germline CDR1 is MGHRA and CDR2 is YSYEKL. This CDR3 is built from 16 residues. V was clipped by 3 bases and J by 1 base, with 15 bases between them. DNA of the CDR3: TGCGCCAGCAGCCACCCCGGCGGGGCGGGGAACACTGAAGCTTTCTTT. Residues: CASSHPGGAGNTEAFF.